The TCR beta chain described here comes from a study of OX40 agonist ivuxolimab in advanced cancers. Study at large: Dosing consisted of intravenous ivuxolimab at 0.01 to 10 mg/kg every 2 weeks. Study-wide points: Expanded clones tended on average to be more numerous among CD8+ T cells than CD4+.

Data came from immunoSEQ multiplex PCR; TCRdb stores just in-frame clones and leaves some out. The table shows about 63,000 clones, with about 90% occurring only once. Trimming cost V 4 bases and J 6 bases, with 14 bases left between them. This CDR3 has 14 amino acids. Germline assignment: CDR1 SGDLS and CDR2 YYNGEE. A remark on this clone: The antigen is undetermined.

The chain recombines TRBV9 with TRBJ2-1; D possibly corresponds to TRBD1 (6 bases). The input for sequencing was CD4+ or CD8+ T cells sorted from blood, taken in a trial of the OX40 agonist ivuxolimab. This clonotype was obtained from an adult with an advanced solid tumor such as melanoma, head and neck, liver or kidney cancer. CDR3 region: CASSTRTVSNEQFF. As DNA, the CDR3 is TGTGCCAGCAGCACCCGGACAGTAAGCAATGAGCAGTTCTTC.